The T cell receptor (beta chain) under discussion was sequenced for a study of blood T cell repertoires in COVID-19. Study-wide background: Sites across the United States, Italy and Spain contributed samples from acute and convalescent COVID-19. PBMCs, B-cell-depleted T cells, or T cells provided the cDNA or gDNA that made up the material.

The authors' processing: Estimates of nucleated cell counts were drawn from the amplification of reference gene primers. Produced via immunoSEQ multiplex PCR; TCRdb's table is partial and in-frame only. D and trimming were read from the DNA, whereas the V and J calls and clone size are those reported in that table. This repertoire shows around 220,000 clones, 85% to 90% found once; its top ten account for 3.5% to 4.5%. The length of the CDR3 is 14 residues. V shed 6 bases and J shed 7 bases, with 16 bases lying between them. Germline-derived CDR1 and CDR2 are MNHEY and SVGEGT. The clonotype comes from a man aged 50 to 60 with acute or convalescent COVID-19. The chain recombines TRBV6-2 or TRBV6-3 with TRBJ1-5, with D perhaps TRBD1 (6 bases). Sequencing input: peripheral blood. DNA for the CDR3: TGTGCCAGCAGCCATACAGGGAATGGGCAGCCCCAGCATTTT. Protein product: CASSHTGNGQPQHF.